The 16 T cell receptor beta chains given below trace back to one sample, sequenced in a study of human T cells and chemical hapten exposure. Stated time point: patch test 3, about 24 weeks after DPC sensitization. Treatment reported: therapeutic diphenylcyclopropenone sensitization with weekly scalp DPC. MiXCR, run by TCRdb on the RACE reads, gives a single entry per CDR3 protein. Of some 60,000 distinct CDR3 sequences detected, around 12% appear once; the ten largest clones hold 2% to 3%. The sequencing here drew on whole blood, taken in connection with sensitization to the hapten diphenylcyclopropenone (DPC). These TCRs come from a man aged 25 to 45 with alopecia areata. Some clones in this sample may be carry-over from other donors' samples.

V gene TRBV7-3 combines with J gene TRBJ2-3; possible D gene TRBD1, 6 bases. The V gene lost 4 bases and the J gene lost 0 bases, with 14 bases spanning the gap. The CDR3 has 16 amino acids. CDR1 is SGHTA and CDR2 is FQGTGA in the germline V gene. CDR3 region: CASSSLQGASTDTQYF. DNA for the CDR3: TGTGCCAGCAGCTCGCTACAGGGAGCAAGCACAGATACGCAGTATTTT.

This clonotype was found many times. V gene TRBV29-1 combines with J gene TRBJ2-1; unclear D gene. V was trimmed by 5 bases and J by 12 bases, leaving 11 bases between them. The CDR3 loop spans 10 amino acids. CDR1 and CDR2 (germline): SQVTM, ANQGSEA. CDR3 sequence reads: CSVNPVGQFF. DNA for the CDR3: TGCAGCGTTAATCCGGTGGGGCAGTTCTTC.

The CDR3 spells CATSDPGQGVDTQYF. The CDR3 DNA reads TGTGCCACCAGTGATCCGGGACAGGGGGTAGATACGCAGTATTTT. The chain links TRBV24-1 to TRBJ2-3; 11 positions agree with TRBD1. The V gene's germline CDR1 is KGHDR and CDR2 SFDVKD. The CDR3 is 15 residues long. V shed 3 bases, J shed 5 bases, and the junction held 3 bases outside the gene matches.

This clonotype was observed many times. The CDR3, as DNA: TGTGCCAGTAGTGCCATTGGAGGGGCGTTGGGTATGGGCAATGAGCAGTTCTTC. Protein product: CASSAIGGALGMGNEQFF. This chain joins TRBV19 and TRBJ2-1; D is perhaps TRBD2 (6 bases). CDR3 length equals 18 residues. Germline V gives CDR1 LNHDA, CDR2 SQIVND (reference sequence). V gave up 5 bases and J gave up 6 bases, with 26 bases separating them.

This clonotype was seen more than once but under ten times. The chain is built from TRBV11-2 and TRBJ2-5, with D possibly matching TRBD1 (5 bases). CDR1 and CDR2 (germline): SGHAT, FQNNGV. There are 15 residues in the CDR3. The V and J ends lost 2 bases and 7 bases respectively, with 17 bases between them. CDR3 loop: CASSLRSRQGATQYF. The CDR3 coding sequence is TGTGCCAGCAGCTTAAGGTCAAGGCAGGGTGCGACCCAGTACTTC.

This clonotype came up a few times. The chain is built from TRBV7-2 and TRBJ1-5; D gene uncertain. The CDR3 is 15 residues long. CDR1 and CDR2 (germline): SGHTA, FQGNSA. Trimming removed 0 bases from V and 7 bases from J, with 13 bases in between. The CDR3 sequence is CASSLAWEAWQPQHF. As DNA, the CDR3 is TGTGCCAGCAGCTTAGCTTGGGAGGCTTGGCAGCCCCAGCATTTT.

This clonotype was seen a handful of times. The V and J genes are TRBV12-3 or TRBV12-4 and TRBJ1-1; 8 positions match TRBD1. The CDR3 length is 12 residues. The V segment lost 4 bases and the J segment 11 bases; nucleotides outside the gene matches: 6. CDR3 amino acids: CASSSWTGRAFF. In DNA form, the CDR3 reads TGTGCCAGCAGTTCTTGGACAGGGCGGGCTTTCTTT.

In this sample, this clonotype turned up many times. CDR3 sequence reads: CASSHGSNQPQHF. In DNA, the CDR3 is TGTGCCAGCAGTCACGGAAGCAATCAGCCCCAGCATTTT. This rearrangement joins TRBV2 to TRBJ1-5; D is ambiguous. V shed 5 bases and J shed 1 base, with 6 bases lying between them. The CDR3 is 13 amino acids. Germline V gene data show CDR1 as SNHLY and CDR2 as FYNNEI.

This clonotype has a handful of counts. This chain's CDR3 is CASSLAQTLLDTQYF. CDR3 DNA sequence: TGTGCCAGCAGCTTAGCGCAAACTCTTCTGGATACGCAGTATTTT. The chain carries TRBV7-6 and TRBJ2-3; D remains ambiguous. V lost 0 bases to trimming and J lost 6 bases, with 13 bases between them. This CDR3 is built from 15 residues. In germline, CDR1 is SGHVS, CDR2 FNYEAQ.

This clonotype showed up just a few times. This sequence joins TRBV20-1 and TRBJ1-5, with 7 nucleotides matching TRBD1. The CDR3 covers 13 residues. The germline V gene has CDR1 DFQATT and CDR2 SNEGSKA (reference sequence). V was clipped by 6 bases and J by 3 bases; unmatched bases: 5. The CDR3 nucleotides read TGCAGTGCCCCAGGACAGGCCAATCAGCCCCAGCATTTT. It codes for CSAPGQANQPQHF.

This clonotype was observed many times. The chain employs TRBV7-6 and TRBJ2-5; D possibly uses TRBD1 or TRBD2 (5 bases each). This CDR3 region has 16 residues. Trimming took off 4 bases at V and 5 bases at J, with 20 bases between the two ends. The germline gives CDR1 SGHVS, CDR2 FNYEAQ. The CDR3 nucleotides are TGTGCCAGCAGCTCCCTTGGGACGTACCGCGGCGAGACCCAGTACTTC. Its protein is CASSSLGTYRGETQYF. The full variable domain, its missing parts supplied by reference TRBV7-6 and TRBJ2-5, is GAGVSQSPRYKVTKRGQDVALRCDPISGHVSLYWYRQALGQGPEFLTYFNYEAQQDKSGLPNDRFSAERPEGSISTLTIQRTEQRDSAMYRCASSSLGTYRGETQYFGPGTRLLVL.

This clonotype has ten or more counts. The rearrangement joins TRBV2 to TRBJ1-2; D is unresolved. This CDR3 has 11 amino acids. Germline loops: CDR1 SNHLY, CDR2 FYNNEI. V dropped 7 bases and J dropped 3 bases, with 6 bases sitting between them. The CDR3 bases are TGTGCCAGCACCCCGGACTATGGCTACACCTTC. It codes for CASTPDYGYTF.

The CDR3 region is CASSATGGGGQPQHF. Here the CDR3 DNA reads TGCGCCAGCAGCGCGACAGGGGGCGGCGGTCAGCCCCAGCATTTT. This chain uses TRBV5-1 with TRBJ1-5; TRBD1 aligns across 10 bases. There are 15 residues in the CDR3. The trim removed 4 bases at V and 6 bases at J, leaving 7 bases unmatched. CDR1 and CDR2 (germline): SGHRS, YFSETQ.

Worth noting for this clonotype: The junction does not match germline at one end; this may be a read error. The V call is TRBV7-2, the J call TRBJ1-2, with D possibly matching TRBD1 (6 bases). The germline V gene encodes CDR1 SGHTA and CDR2 FQGNSA. CDR3 length: 16 amino acids. CDR3 in DNA: TGTGCCAGCAGCCTAGCAGGGGCCCAAGCTAACTATGGCTACACCTTC. Translating it yields CASSLAGAQANYGYTF.

There are many counts of this clonotype. The J gene is TRBJ1-4, the V gene TRBV27; TRBD1 aligns across 9 bases. Germline V CDR1 and CDR2: MNHEY, SMNVEV (reference sequence). This CDR3 contains 14 residues. The ends lost 3 bases at V and 8 bases at J; junction bases unmatched: 4. The CDR3: CASSFGTGPEKLFF. As DNA, the CDR3 is TGTGCCAGCAGTTTTGGGACAGGGCCCGAAAAACTGTTTTTT. The full variable domain, in which reference TRBV27 and TRBJ1-4 provide the parts outside the CDR3, is EAQVTQNPRYLITVTGKKLTVTCSQNMNHEYMSWYRQDPGLGLRQIYYSMNVEVTDKGDVPEGYKVSRKEKRNFPLILESPSPNQTSLYFCASSFGTGPEKLFFGSGTQLSVL.

The chain recombines TRBV29-1 with TRBJ2-5; 7 positions agree with TRBD1. The CDR3 has 13 amino acids. Looked up from germline, CDR1 is SQVTM and CDR2 is ANQGSEA. V shed 7 bases and J 5 bases; nucleotides not matched to a gene: 10. For the CDR3, the DNA is TGCAGCGCTGACAGGGACGGCGGGGAGACCCAGTACTTC. Protein product: CSADRDGGETQYF.